The 19 T cell receptor beta chains presented below share a single source sample, sequenced in a study of cytomegalovirus exposure and HLA in healthy donors. Both 60 Vbeta primers and 13 Jbeta primers went into the PCR. The assay was immunoSEQ multiplex PCR, and TCRdb's table has in-frame clones only and misses some. This table holds approximately 100,000 clones, 71% found once. Sample: PBMCs. Receptors were obtained from a female donor in good health and CMV-seronegative.

V gene TRBV9 combines with J gene TRBJ1-1; TRBD1 matches 7 bases. Germline CDR1 is SGDLS and CDR2 is YYNGEE. This CDR3 is 15 amino acids long. Trimming removed 2 bases from V and 3 bases from J; junction bases left unmatched: 7. The CDR3 DNA is TGTGCCAGCAGCGTGTTCGACAGGGTCTACACTGAAGCTTTCTTT. It codes for CASSVFDRVYTEAFF.

This chain uses TRBV5-8 with TRBJ2-4; the D gene is possibly TRBD2 (7 bases). The V end lost 5 bases, the J end lost 4 bases, and 16 bases lay between the germline ends. CDR3 length: 15 residues. Per the germline V gene, CDR1 is SGHTS and CDR2 is YDEGEE. In DNA, the CDR3 is TGTGCCAGCAGACCCCAAGGGGGGGGGAAAAACATTCAGTACTTC. As protein: CASRPQGGGKNIQYF.

The chain uses TRBV6-1 and TRBJ2-7; 8 bases are a match to TRBD2. Losses at the gene ends were 6 bases for V and 0 bases for J; bases not matched to a gene: 7. The CDR3 runs to 15 residues. CDR1 and CDR2 (germline): MNHNS, SASEGT. CDR3 sequence reads: CASSATSGISYEQYF. For the CDR3, the DNA is TGTGCCAGCAGCGCCACTAGCGGCATCTCCTACGAGCAGTACTTC.

The rearrangement joins TRBV29-1 to TRBJ2-3; weak D call: TRBD1 (5 bases). V was pared by 8 bases and J by 6 bases, with 24 bases between. Germline loops: CDR1 SQVTM, CDR2 ANQGSEA. The CDR3 is 15 amino acids. CDR3 bases: TGCAGCTATCTATGGCAGAGGCAGGGTGCGGATACGCAGTATTTT. Residues: CSYLWQRQGADTQYF.

The rearrangement uses TRBV6-6 and TRBJ2-7; 15 bases agree with TRBD2. Germline V gives CDR1 MNHNY, CDR2 SVGAGI (reference sequence). With V trimmed by 5 bases and J by 4 bases, 6 bases remained unmatched. CDR3 length: 16 residues. CDR3 sequence reads: CASSPGTSGRRYEQYF. CDR3 coding DNA: TGTGCCAGCAGTCCTGGGACTAGCGGGAGGAGATACGAGCAGTACTTC.

V usage is TRBV23-1 and J usage is TRBJ1-5; D gene unclear. TRBV23-1 is given ORF status, its function remaining uncertain. V dropped 0 bases and J dropped 3 bases, with 18 bases sitting between them. The CDR3 contains 18 residues. Written as DNA, the CDR3 is TGCGCCAGCAGTCAATCTGAGGATACAACAAGGCCCAATCAGCCCCAGCATTTT. Protein product: CASSQSEDTTRPNQPQHF.

This rearrangement joins TRBV7-8 to TRBJ1-5; TRBD1 matches 11 bases. J was trimmed by 0 bases and V by 5 bases; bases with no gene match: 6. The germline CDR1 and CDR2 sequences are SGHVS and FQNEAQ. The CDR3 runs 17 residues. Written as DNA, the CDR3 is TGTGCCAGCAGCCAGGGACAGGGGGGATATAGCAATCAGCCCCAGCATTTT. This codes for CASSQGQGGYSNQPQHF.

This clone has only a few counts. The chain recombines TRBV30 with TRBJ1-3; 7 positions agree with TRBD1. Germline V gene lookup returns CDR1 GTSNPN and CDR2 SVGIG (reference sequence). Unmatched junction bases numbered 5, after V lost 0 bases and J lost 0 bases. The CDR3 has 16 amino acids. CDR3 coding DNA: TGTGCCTGGAGTGTAGGGACAGCAATCTCTGGAAACACCATATATTTT. Amino acid sequence: CAWSVGTAISGNTIYF. Full variable domain (outside the CDR3, taken from reference TRBV30 and TRBJ1-3): SQTIHQWPATLVQPVGSPLSLECTVEGTSNPNLYWYRQAAGRGLQLLFYSVGIGQISSEVPQNLSASRPQDRQFILSSKKLLLSDSGFYLCAWSVGTAISGNTIYFGEGSWLTVV.

The chain couples TRBV10-2 to TRBJ2-5, with TRBD1 as a possible D gene (6 bases). Germline loops: CDR1 WSHSY, CDR2 SAAADI. This CDR3 region has 13 residues. V was pared by 4 bases and J by 2 bases, with 8 bases between. The CDR3 sequence is CASSAGTQETQYF. Here the CDR3 DNA reads TGCGCCAGCAGTGCCGGGACACAAGAGACCCAGTACTTC.

The chain employs TRBV10-2 and TRBJ1-4, with a possible D match to TRBD1 (5 bases). Per the germline V gene, CDR1 is WSHSY and CDR2 is SAAADI. The CDR3 contains 15 residues. V dropped 3 bases and J dropped 2 bases, with 10 bases sitting between them. DNA of the CDR3: TGCGCCAGCAGTGAATCCAGGGTGACTAATGAAAAACTGTTTTTT. This codes for CASSESRVTNEKLFF.

The chain carries TRBV7-3 and TRBJ1-1; D not resolved. This CDR3 is built from 14 residues. Germline V gene sequence: CDR1 SGHTA, CDR2 FQGTGA. Trimming stripped 3 bases from V and 6 bases from J, with 14 bases between. CDR3 nucleotides: TGTGCCAGCAGCTTCTCGGGGTTTGAATCTGAAGCTTTCTTT. It translates to CASSFSGFESEAFF.

The chain links TRBV27 to TRBJ2-7; 7 bases line up with TRBD1. The CDR3 has 14 amino acids. The germline gives CDR1 MNHEY, CDR2 SMNVEV (reference sequence). V trimming: 8 bases; J trimming: 8 bases; junction bases outside the gene matches: 15. The CDR3 bases are TGTGCCAGCTCCCAGACAGGGCCCCCCCTCCAGCAGTACTTC. This encodes CASSQTGPPLQQYF.

This chain joins TRBV9 and TRBJ2-1; D gene ambiguous. V shed 2 bases and J shed 5 bases, with 8 bases lying between them. CDR3 size: 13 residues. The germline gives CDR1 SGDLS, CDR2 YYNGEE. CDR3 in amino acids: CASSVRGNNEQFF. The CDR3 DNA reads TGTGCCAGCAGCGTGCGCGGAAACAATGAGCAGTTCTTC. Looking up the rest from reference TRBV9 and TRBJ2-1 gives the full variable domain: DSGVTQTPKHLITATGQRVTLRCSPRSGDLSVYWYQQSLDQGLQFLIQYYNGEERAKGNILERFSAQQFPDLHSELNLSSLELGDSALYFCASSVRGNNEQFFGPGTRLTVL.

This clone occurred once. The chain combines TRBV30 with TRBJ1-5; the match to TRBD1 covers 7 bases. Germline CDR1 GTSNPN, CDR2 SVGIG (reference sequence). Trimming cost V 0 bases and J 5 bases; bases outside gene matches: 7. The CDR3 totals 15 residues. CDR3: CAWSVAGGEDQPQHF. The CDR3 bases are TGTGCCTGGAGTGTGGCAGGGGGAGAGGATCAGCCCCAGCATTTT. The full variable domain, rest sourced from reference TRBV30 and TRBJ1-5, is SQTIHQWPATLVQPVGSPLSLECTVEGTSNPNLYWYRQAAGRGLQLLFYSVGIGQISSEVPQNLSASRPQDRQFILSSKKLLLSDSGFYLCAWSVAGGEDQPQHFGDGTRLSIL.

The genes are TRBV7-2 and TRBJ2-7; 11 bases are a match to TRBD2. The CDR3 has 15 amino acids. V trimming: 1 base; J trimming: 7 bases; junction bases outside the gene matches: 6. Germline CDR1 SGHTA, CDR2 FQGNSA. The CDR3 spells CASSLELAGDREQYF. Here the CDR3 DNA reads TGTGCCAGCAGCTTAGAACTAGCGGGAGATCGAGAGCAGTACTTC.

V usage is TRBV28 and J usage is TRBJ2-2, with 7 bases lining up with TRBD1. The CDR3 extends over 16 amino acids. Germline trimming cut 7 bases from V and 0 bases from J; bases unmatched to any gene: 8. The germline V gene encodes CDR1 MDHEN and CDR2 SYDVKM. CDR3 coding DNA: TGTGCCAGCACCCACCCGACAGGGTCGAACACCGGGGAGCTGTTTTTT. Amino acids: CASTHPTGSNTGELFF.

The V and J genes are TRBV6-5 and TRBJ2-3, with 12 bases that match TRBD2. The germline gives CDR1 MNHEY, CDR2 SVGAGI. The CDR3 covers 15 residues. V was clipped by 5 bases and J by 4 bases; unmatched bases: 4. The CDR3 coding sequence is TGTGCCAGCAGTAAATGGACTAGCGGGGCAGATACGCAGTATTTT. This gives the protein CASSKWTSGADTQYF.

The rearrangement links TRBV7-2 to TRBJ1-1; TRBD1 matches at 10 bases. The germline V gene encodes CDR1 SGHTA and CDR2 FQGNSA. The V and J ends lost 9 bases and 6 bases, in that order; junction bases with no gene match: 10. The CDR3 length is 14 residues. CDR3 sequence reads: CASLRQGALAEAFF. The CDR3, as DNA: TGTGCCAGTCTGAGACAGGGGGCTCTCGCTGAAGCTTTCTTT.

The V gene is TRBV5-4, the J gene TRBJ1-2; the match to TRBD1 covers 8 bases. This CDR3 has 15 amino acids. Germline CDR1 is SGHNT and CDR2 is YYREEE (reference sequence). The ends lost 2 bases at V and 5 bases at J; junction bases unmatched: 8. The DNA of the CDR3 is TGTGCCAGCAGCTTTGTTGGACAGGGCGGGTATGGCTACACCTTC. It is translated as CASSFVGQGGYGYTF.